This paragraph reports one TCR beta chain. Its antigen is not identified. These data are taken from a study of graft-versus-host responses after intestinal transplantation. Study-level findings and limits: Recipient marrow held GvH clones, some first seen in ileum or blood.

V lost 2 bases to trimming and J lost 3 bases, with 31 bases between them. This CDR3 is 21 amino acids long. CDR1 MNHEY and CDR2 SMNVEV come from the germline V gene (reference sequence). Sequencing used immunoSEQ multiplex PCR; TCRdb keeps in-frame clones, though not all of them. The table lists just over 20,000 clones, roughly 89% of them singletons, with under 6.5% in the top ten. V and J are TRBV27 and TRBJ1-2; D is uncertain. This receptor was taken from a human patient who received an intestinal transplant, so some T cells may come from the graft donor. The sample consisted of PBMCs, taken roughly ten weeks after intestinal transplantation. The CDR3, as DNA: TGTGCCAGCAGTTTAGGCCCCCCGTGGAATCCCAGTTCCGGAAGGGACTATGGCTACACCTTC. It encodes CASSLGPPWNPSSGRDYGYTF.